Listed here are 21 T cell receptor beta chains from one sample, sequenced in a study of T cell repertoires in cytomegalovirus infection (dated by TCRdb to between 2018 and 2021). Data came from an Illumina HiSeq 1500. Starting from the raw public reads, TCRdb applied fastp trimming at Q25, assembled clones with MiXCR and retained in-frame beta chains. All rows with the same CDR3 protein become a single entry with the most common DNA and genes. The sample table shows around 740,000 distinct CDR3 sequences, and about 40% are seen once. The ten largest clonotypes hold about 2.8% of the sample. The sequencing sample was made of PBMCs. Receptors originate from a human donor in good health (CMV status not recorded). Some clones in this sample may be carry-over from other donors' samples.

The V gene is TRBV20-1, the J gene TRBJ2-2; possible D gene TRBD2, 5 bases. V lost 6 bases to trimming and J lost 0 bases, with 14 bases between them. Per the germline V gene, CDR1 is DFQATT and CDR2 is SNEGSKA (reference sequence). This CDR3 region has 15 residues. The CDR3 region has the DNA TGCAGTGCCTCCCGGACTTTTCCGAACACCGGGGAGCTGTTTTTT. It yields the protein CSASRTFPNTGELFF.

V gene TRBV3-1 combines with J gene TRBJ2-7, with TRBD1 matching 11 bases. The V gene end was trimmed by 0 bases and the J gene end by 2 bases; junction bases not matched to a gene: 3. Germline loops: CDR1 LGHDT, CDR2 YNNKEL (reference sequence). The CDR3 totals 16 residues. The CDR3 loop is CASSQEEGQGAYEQYF. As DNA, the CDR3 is TGTGCCAGCAGCCAAGAAGAGGGACAGGGGGCCTACGAGCAGTACTTC.

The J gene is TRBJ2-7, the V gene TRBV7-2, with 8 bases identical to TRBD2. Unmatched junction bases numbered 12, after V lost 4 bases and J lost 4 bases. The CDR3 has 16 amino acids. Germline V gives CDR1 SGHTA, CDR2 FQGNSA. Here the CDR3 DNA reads TGTGCCAGCAGCTCCCTCAGCGGGGGCTTACCGTACGAGCAGTACTTC. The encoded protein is CASSSLSGGLPYEQYF.

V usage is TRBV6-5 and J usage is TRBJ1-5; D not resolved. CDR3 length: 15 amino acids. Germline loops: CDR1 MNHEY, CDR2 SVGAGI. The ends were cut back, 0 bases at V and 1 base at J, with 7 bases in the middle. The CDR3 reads CASSYSIGSNQPQHF. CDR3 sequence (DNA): TGTGCCAGCAGTTACTCGATAGGCAGCAATCAGCCCCAGCATTTT.

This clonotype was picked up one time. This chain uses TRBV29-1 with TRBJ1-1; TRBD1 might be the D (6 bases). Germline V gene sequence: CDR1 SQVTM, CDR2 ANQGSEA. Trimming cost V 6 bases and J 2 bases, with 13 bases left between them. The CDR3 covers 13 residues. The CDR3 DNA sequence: TGCAGCGTACTATCCGGGACAAACACTGAAGCTTTCTTT. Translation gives CSVLSGTNTEAFF. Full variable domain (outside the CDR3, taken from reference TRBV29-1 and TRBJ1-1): SAVISQKPSRDICQRGTSLTIQCQVDSQVTMMFWYRQQPGQSLTLIATANQGSEATYESGFVIDKFPISRPNLTFSTLTVSNMSPEDSSIYLCSVLSGTNTEAFFGQGTRLTVV.

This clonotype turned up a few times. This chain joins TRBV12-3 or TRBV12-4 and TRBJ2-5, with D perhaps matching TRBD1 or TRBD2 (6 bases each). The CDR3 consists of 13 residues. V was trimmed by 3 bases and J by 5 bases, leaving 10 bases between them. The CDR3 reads CASSFGGHETQYF. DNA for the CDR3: TGTGCCAGCAGTTTTGGGGGGCACGAGACCCAGTACTTC.

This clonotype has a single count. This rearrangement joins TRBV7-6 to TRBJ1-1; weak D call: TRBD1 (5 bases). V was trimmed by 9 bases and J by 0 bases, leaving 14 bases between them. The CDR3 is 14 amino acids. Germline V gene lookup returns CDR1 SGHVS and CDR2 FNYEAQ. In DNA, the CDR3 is TGTGCCAGAATATCGGGGGTCTTGAACACTGAAGCTTTCTTT. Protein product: CARISGVLNTEAFF.

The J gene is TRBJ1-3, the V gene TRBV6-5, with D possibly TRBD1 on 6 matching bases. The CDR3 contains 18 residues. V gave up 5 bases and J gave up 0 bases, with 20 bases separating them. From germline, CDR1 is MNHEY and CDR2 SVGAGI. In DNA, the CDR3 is TGTGCCAGCAGTCCCACGAGGGGGGGCCGAAGCTCTGGAAACACCATATATTTT. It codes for CASSPTRGGRSSGNTIYF.

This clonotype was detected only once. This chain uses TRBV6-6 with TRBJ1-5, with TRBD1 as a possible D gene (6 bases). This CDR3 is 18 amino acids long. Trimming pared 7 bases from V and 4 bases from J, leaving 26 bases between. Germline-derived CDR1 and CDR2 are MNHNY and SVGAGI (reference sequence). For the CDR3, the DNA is TGTGCCAGCACCCCGGCTGGGGGGGCCCCTGGAGGGAATCAGCCCCAGCATTTT. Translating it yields CASTPAGGAPGGNQPQHF.

The CDR3 region has the DNA TGCAGTGCTAGAGTTCGGGGGGTGGCCAATCAGCCCCAGCATTTT. This encodes CSARVRGVANQPQHF. V and J are TRBV20-1 and TRBJ1-5; D possibly corresponds to TRBD1 (5 bases). Germline CDR1 and CDR2: DFQATT and SNEGSKA (reference sequence). Between the trimmed V and J ends, which lost 1 base and 3 bases, there was a span of 13 bases. The CDR3 totals 15 residues.

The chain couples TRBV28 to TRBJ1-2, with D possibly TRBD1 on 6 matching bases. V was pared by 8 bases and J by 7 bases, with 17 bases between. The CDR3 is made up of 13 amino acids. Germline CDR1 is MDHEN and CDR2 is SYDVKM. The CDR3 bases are TGTGCCAGCGGGGACACGGTGAACGGTGGCTACACCTTC. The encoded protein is CASGDTVNGGYTF.

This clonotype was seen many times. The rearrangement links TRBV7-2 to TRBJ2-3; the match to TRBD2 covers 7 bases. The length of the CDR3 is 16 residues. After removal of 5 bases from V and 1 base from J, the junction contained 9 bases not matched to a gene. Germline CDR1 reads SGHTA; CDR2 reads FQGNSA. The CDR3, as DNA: TGTGCCAGCAGCCTTCAAGCGGGGACGGGCACAGATACGCAGTATTTT. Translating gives CASSLQAGTGTDTQYF.

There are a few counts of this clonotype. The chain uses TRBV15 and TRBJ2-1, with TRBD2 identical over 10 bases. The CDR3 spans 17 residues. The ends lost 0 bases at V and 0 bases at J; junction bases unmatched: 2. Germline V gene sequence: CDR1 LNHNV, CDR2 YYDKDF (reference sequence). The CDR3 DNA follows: TGTGCCACCAGCAGAGAGCCTAGCGGGAGCTCCTACAATGAGCAGTTCTTC. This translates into CATSREPSGSSYNEQFF.

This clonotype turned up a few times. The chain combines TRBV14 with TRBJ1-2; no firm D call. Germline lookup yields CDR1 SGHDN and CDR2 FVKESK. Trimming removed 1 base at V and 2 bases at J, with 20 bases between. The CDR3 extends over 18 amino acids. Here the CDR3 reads CASSQVISGIQLNYGYTF. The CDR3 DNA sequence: TGTGCCAGCAGCCAAGTAATCTCGGGCATACAGCTGAACTATGGCTACACCTTC.

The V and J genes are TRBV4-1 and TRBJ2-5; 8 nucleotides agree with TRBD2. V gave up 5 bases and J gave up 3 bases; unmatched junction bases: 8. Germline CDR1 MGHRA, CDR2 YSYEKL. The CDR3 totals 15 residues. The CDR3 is CASSSQDGREETQYF. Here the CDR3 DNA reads TGCGCCAGCAGCTCCCAGGACGGGAGGGAAGAGACCCAGTACTTC.

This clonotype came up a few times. In DNA, the CDR3 is TGTGCCAGCAGTTACGACGGATACAATGAAAAACTGTTTTTT. The encoded protein is CASSYDGYNEKLFF. This chain connects TRBV7-9 to TRBJ1-4; D not certain. Germline-derived CDR1 and CDR2 are SEHNR and FQNEAQ (reference sequence). The CDR3 is made up of 14 amino acids. Trimming pared 6 bases from V and 5 bases from J, leaving 13 bases between.

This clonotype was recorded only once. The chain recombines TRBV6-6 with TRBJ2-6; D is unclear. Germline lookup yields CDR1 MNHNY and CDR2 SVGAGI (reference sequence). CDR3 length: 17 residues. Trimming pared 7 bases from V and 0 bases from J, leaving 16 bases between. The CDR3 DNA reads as TGTGCCAGCACCGGACCCAACGAATCCTCTGGGGCCAACGTCCTGACTTTC. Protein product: CASTGPNESSGANVLTF.

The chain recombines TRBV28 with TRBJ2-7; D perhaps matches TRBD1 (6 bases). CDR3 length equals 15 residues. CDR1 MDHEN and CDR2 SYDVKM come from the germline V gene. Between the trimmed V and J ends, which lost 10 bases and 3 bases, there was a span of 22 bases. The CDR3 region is CATQTGRGADYEQYF. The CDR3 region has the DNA TGTGCCACCCAGACAGGCAGAGGGGCCGACTACGAGCAGTACTTC. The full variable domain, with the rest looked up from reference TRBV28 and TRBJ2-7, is DVKVTQSSRYLVKRTGEKVFLECVQDMDHENMFWYRQDPGLGLRLIYFSYDVKMKEKGDIPEGYSVSREKKERFSLILESASTNQTSMYLCATQTGRGADYEQYFGPGTRLTVT.

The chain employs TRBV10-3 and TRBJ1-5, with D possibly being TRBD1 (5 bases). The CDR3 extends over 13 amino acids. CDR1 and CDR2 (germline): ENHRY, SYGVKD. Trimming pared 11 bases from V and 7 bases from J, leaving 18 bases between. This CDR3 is CAVRGVRGQPQHF. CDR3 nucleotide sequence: TGTGCCGTCCGGGGGGTACGGGGGCAGCCCCAGCATTTT.

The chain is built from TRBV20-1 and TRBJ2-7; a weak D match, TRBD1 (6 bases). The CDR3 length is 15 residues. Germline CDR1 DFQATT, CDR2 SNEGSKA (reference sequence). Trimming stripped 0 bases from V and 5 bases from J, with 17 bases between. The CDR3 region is CSARDPASYRDEQYF. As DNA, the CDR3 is TGCAGTGCTAGAGACCCAGCCTCCTACAGGGACGAGCAGTACTTC.

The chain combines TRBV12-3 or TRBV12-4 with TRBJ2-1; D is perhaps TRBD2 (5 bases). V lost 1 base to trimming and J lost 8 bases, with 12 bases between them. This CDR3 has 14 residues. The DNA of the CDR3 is TGTGCCAGCAGTTTAGTCGCCGGGGTGGATGAGCAGTTCTTC. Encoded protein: CASSLVAGVDEQFF.